Reported below is one T cell receptor beta chain. Its antigen is not identified. The method was immunoSEQ multiplex PCR; TCRdb's version includes in-frame clones alone and lacks a portion of them. The table records 140,000 or so clones, 93% of them present only once. The data are from a study of T cell responses to AZD1222 COVID-19 vaccine. Whole-study findings and limits: Baseline seropositives among AZD1222 recipients totaled only five or six.

V dropped 2 bases and J dropped 6 bases, with 5 bases sitting between them. CDR1 and CDR2 (germline): SGHNT, YENEEA. This CDR3 spans 12 amino acids. The sample here was peripheral blood, taken after recovery from COVID-19. The chain links TRBV11-3 to TRBJ2-1; D is undetermined. The TCR was taken from an adult who had recovered from COVID-19. As DNA, the CDR3 is TGTGCCAGCAGCTTATCCCGCAATGAGCAGTTCTTC. Its translation: CASSLSRNEQFF.